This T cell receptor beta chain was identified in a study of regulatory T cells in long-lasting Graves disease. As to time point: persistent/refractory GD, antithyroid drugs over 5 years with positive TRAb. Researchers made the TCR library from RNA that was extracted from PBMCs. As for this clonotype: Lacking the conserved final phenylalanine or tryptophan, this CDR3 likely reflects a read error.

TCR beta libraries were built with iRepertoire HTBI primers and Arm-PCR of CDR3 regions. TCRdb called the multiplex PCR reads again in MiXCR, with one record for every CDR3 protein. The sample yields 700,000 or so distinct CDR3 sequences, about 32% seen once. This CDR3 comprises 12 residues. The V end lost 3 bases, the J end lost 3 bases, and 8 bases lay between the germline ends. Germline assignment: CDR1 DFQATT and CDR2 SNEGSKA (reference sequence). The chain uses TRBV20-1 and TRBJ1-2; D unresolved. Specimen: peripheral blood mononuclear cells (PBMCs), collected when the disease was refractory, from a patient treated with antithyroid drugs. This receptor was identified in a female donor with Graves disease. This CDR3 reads CSASRSYYGYTL. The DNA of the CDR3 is TGCAGTGCTAGTAGGTCGTACTATGGCTACACCCTC.